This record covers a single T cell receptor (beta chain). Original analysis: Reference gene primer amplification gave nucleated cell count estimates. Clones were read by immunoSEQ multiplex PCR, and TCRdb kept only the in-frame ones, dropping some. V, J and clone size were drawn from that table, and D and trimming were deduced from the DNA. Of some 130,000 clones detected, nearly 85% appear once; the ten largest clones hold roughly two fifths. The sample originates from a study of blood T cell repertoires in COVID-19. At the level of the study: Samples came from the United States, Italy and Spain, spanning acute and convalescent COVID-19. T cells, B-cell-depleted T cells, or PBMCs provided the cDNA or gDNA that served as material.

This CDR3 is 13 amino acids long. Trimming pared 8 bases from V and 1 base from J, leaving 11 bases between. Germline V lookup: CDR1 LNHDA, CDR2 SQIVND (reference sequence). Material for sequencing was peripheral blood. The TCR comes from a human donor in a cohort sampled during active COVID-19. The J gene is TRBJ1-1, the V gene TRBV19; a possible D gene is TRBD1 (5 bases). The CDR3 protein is CASERQPNTEAFF. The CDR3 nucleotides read TGTGCCAGTGAGAGACAGCCGAACACTGAAGCTTTCTTT.